A single sample gave rise to the 17 T cell receptor beta chains below, sequenced in a study of cytomegalovirus exposure and HLA in healthy donors. The PCR had 60 Vbeta and 13 Jbeta primers. TCRdb's copy holds only in-frame clones and misses some; the assay was immunoSEQ multiplex PCR. The sample has 150,000 to 200,000 clones, 77% seen once. The material sequenced was PBMCs. The receptors come from an older woman in good health and CMV-seropositive.

The rearrangement links TRBV30 to TRBJ2-3; the D is unclear. The CDR3 sequence is 12 residues long. The germline V gene has CDR1 GTSNPN and CDR2 SVGIG (reference sequence). Trimming pared 6 bases from V and 2 bases from J, leaving 9 bases between. The CDR3 DNA sequence: TGTGCCTGCACGGGTAACACAGATACGCAGTATTTT. It specifies CACTGNTDTQYF.

The CDR3 coding sequence is TGCGCCAGCAGCTTGGATGGCGGGGCGAACACCGGGGAGCTGTTTTTT. Its translation: CASSLDGGANTGELFF. The chain recombines TRBV5-1 with TRBJ2-2; a weak D match, TRBD2 (6 bases). The germline CDR1 and CDR2 sequences are SGHRS and YFSETQ. CDR3 size: 16 residues. Trimming stripped 0 bases from V and 0 bases from J, with 9 bases between. The full variable domain, rest sourced from reference TRBV5-1 and TRBJ2-2, is KAGVTQTPRYLIKTRGQQVTLSCSPISGHRSVSWYQQTPGQGLQFLFEYFSETQRNKGNFPGRFSGRQFSNSRSEMNVSTLELGDSALYLCASSLDGGANTGELFFGEGSRLTVL.

The chain employs TRBV5-1 and TRBJ1-1, with a possible D match to TRBD1 (5 bases). Germline assignment: CDR1 SGHRS and CDR2 YFSETQ. The ends were cut back, 0 bases at V and 1 base at J, with 16 bases in the middle. This CDR3 spans 17 amino acids. As DNA, the CDR3 is TGCGCCAGCAGCTTGGACTCAGGGCGGGGGGAGAACACTGAAGCTTTCTTT. Its protein is CASSLDSGRGENTEAFF.

CDR3 sequence (DNA): TGTGCCAGCAGCCCCGACAGGGTGGTGGCAGATACGCAGTATTTT. Its translation: CASSPDRVVADTQYF. The rearrangement joins TRBV7-2 to TRBJ2-3; 7 bases line up with TRBD1. Germline CDR1 SGHTA, CDR2 FQGNSA. The CDR3 length is 15 residues. V shed 5 bases and J 4 bases; nucleotides not matched to a gene: 9.

The chain employs TRBV30 and TRBJ2-5, with 8 nucleotides matching TRBD2. The CDR3 is 13 amino acids. The germline gives CDR1 GTSNPN, CDR2 SVGIG (reference sequence). The ends lost 7 bases at V and 5 bases at J; junction bases unmatched: 9. The CDR3, as DNA: TGTGCCTCCGGGACTAGGATTCCTGAGACCCAGTACTTC. It yields the protein CASGTRIPETQYF.

As regards this clone: One end of the junction varies from germline; a read error may be responsible. The CDR3 protein is CAQGVLSYTF. CDR3 nucleotide sequence: TGCGCACAGGGGGTCTTGTCCTACACCTTC. The chain has TRBV30 and TRBJ1-2, with TRBD1 matching 8 bases. Germline V gene data show CDR1 as GTSNPN and CDR2 as SVGIG (reference sequence). The CDR3 loop spans 10 amino acids.

The chain couples TRBV11-2 to TRBJ2-7; D gene unclear. Germline values: CDR1 SGHAT, CDR2 FQNNGV. V lost 5 bases and J 2 bases, leaving 19 bases between the germline ends. The CDR3 is 16 residues long. CDR3 coding DNA: TGTGCCAGCAGCCCATCGGTACGGGTCCCCACCTACGAGCAGTACTTC. Translated, it gives CASSPSVRVPTYEQYF.

The chain uses TRBV19 and TRBJ2-3, with 16 bases aligning to TRBD2. The CDR3 sequence is 18 residues long. V lost 3 bases to trimming and J lost 4 bases; unmatched junction nucleotides: 7. Germline-derived CDR1 and CDR2 are LNHDA and SQIVND (reference sequence). CDR3 DNA: TGTGCCAGTAGTATCCGATCGGGACTAGCGGGAGGGTCAGATACGCAGTATTTT. Translated: CASSIRSGLAGGSDTQYF.

The gene calls are TRBV7-2 and TRBJ2-3; no clear D. The CDR3 is 14 amino acids. Trimming shortened V by 5 bases and J by 1 base, and 10 bases separated the two germline ends. Germline lookup yields CDR1 SGHTA and CDR2 FQGNSA. The CDR3: CASSIWPGTDTQYF. CDR3 nucleotides: TGTGCCAGCAGCATTTGGCCCGGCACAGATACGCAGTATTTT.

The rearrangement links TRBV6-5 to TRBJ2-7; 7 positions agree with TRBD2. V dropped 0 bases and J dropped 7; count of bases not matched to a gene: 9. This CDR3 contains 15 residues. The germline V gene encodes CDR1 MNHEY and CDR2 SVGAGI. The CDR3 region has the DNA TGTGCCAGCAGTTACTCGGGAGGGCCTGCGGAGGAGCAGTACTTC. It translates to CASSYSGGPAEEQYF.

The V and J genes are TRBV5-6 and TRBJ2-1; 8 nucleotides align to TRBD2. V shed 4 bases and J 8 bases; nucleotides not matched to a gene: 11. The CDR3 covers 15 residues. Per germline, CDR1 SGHDT and CDR2 YYEEEE. The CDR3 reads CASSRGLAPSDEQFF. The CDR3 nucleotides read TGTGCCAGCAGCAGAGGACTAGCCCCCTCGGATGAGCAGTTCTTC.

The chain has TRBV11-3 and TRBJ2-3; D might be TRBD1 (6 bases). Looked up from germline, CDR1 is SGHNT and CDR2 is YENEEA. The CDR3 spans 16 residues. Trimming shortened V by 6 bases and J by 4 bases, and 20 bases separated the two germline ends. CDR3 loop: CASSQPRGGSSDTQYF. In DNA, the CDR3 is TGTGCCAGCAGTCAACCCAGGGGCGGGTCGTCAGATACGCAGTATTTT.

V gene TRBV5-4 combines with J gene TRBJ1-3; D not resolved. Germline assignment: CDR1 SGHNT and CDR2 YYREEE (reference sequence). The length of the CDR3 is 14 residues. Trimming pared 5 bases from V and 0 bases from J, leaving 9 bases between. The CDR3 DNA sequence: TGTGCCAGCAGGCGACGGGGCTCTGGAAACACCATATATTTT. It encodes CASRRRGSGNTIYF.

The rearrangement joins TRBV27 to TRBJ2-7; D not certain. This CDR3 region has 14 residues. V was clipped by 5 bases and J by 10 bases, with 21 bases between them. CDR1 MNHEY and CDR2 SMNVEV come from the germline V gene (reference sequence). For the CDR3, the DNA is TGTGCCAGCAGTACTGGCTACCTGCCTACGACACAGTACTTC. Amino acids: CASSTGYLPTTQYF.

This chain uses TRBV25-1 with TRBJ1-1; tentative D call: TRBD1 (6 bases). This CDR3 has 14 residues. V gave up 1 base and J gave up 3 bases, with 9 bases separating them. The germline CDR1 and CDR2 sequences are MGHDK and SYGVNS. CDR3 DNA: TGTGCCAGCAGTGAATTCCCAGGGGACACTGAAGCTTTCTTT. Its translation is CASSEFPGDTEAFF.

This chain joins TRBV6-5 and TRBJ2-7; 9 bases fit TRBD2. CDR3 length: 15 amino acids. Germline assignment: CDR1 MNHEY and CDR2 SVGAGI. CDR3 DNA: TGTGCTTCAGCGGCCGTAGCGGGAGTACGCTACGAGCAGTACTTC. It is translated as CASAAVAGVRYEQYF.

A note on this clone: Other nucleotide sequences from this sample produce the same CDR3. The chain employs TRBV9 and TRBJ2-1; 12 positions agree with TRBD2. This CDR3 has 16 amino acids. V was pared by 2 bases and J by 7 bases, with 7 bases of the junction left unmatched. Germline CDR1 is SGDLS and CDR2 is YYNGEE. The CDR3 reads CASSVGLAGGLNEQFF. DNA for the CDR3: TGTGCCAGCAGCGTGGGTCTAGCGGGAGGGCTTAATGAGCAGTTCTTC.